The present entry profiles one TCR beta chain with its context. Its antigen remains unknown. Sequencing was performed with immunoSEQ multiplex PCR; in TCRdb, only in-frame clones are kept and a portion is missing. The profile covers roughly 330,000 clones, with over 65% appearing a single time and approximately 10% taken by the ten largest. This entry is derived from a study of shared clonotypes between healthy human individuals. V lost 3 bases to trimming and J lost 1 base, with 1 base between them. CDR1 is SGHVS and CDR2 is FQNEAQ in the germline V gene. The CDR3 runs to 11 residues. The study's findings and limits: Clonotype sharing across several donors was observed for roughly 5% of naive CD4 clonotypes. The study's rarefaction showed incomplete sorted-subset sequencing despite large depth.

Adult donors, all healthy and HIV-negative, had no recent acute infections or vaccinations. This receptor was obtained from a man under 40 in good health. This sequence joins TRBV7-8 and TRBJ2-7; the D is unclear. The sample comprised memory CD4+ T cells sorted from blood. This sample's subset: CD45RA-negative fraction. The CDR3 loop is CASSLSYEQYF. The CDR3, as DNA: TGTGCCAGCAGCTTGTCCTACGAGCAGTACTTC.